This record looks at one T cell receptor (beta chain) sequence and its context. As yet, its antigen is unknown. Germline lookup yields CDR1 SGDLS and CDR2 YYNGEE. The CDR3 runs 15 residues. V was pared by 0 bases and J by 5 bases, with 14 bases between. The data stem from a study of a mutant IDH1 vaccine in newly diagnosed glioma. Time point indicated: week 35, safety follow-up. The investigators gave 300 ug of mutant IDH1 20-mer peptide in each vaccine dose, together with topical imiquimod. Profiling relied on immunoSEQ multiplex PCR, and the TCRdb table lists in-frame clones only, not all of them. The sample lists roughly 44,000 clones; around 86% were seen once.

This TCR derives from a woman between 40 and 50 years old with glioma. Some clones in this sample may be carry-over from other donors' samples. The chain has TRBV9 and TRBJ1-1, with D uncertain. Source: PBMCs, taken from a glioma patient whose treatment included an IDH1 peptide vaccine. The CDR3 here is CASSVVPGRPTEAFF. For the CDR3, the DNA is TGTGCCAGCAGCGTAGTACCGGGAAGGCCGACTGAAGCTTTCTTT.